The T cell receptor beta chain under discussion was sequenced for a study of blood T cell repertoires in COVID-19. This clone was seen only once. Clones were read by immunoSEQ multiplex PCR, and TCRdb kept only the in-frame ones, dropping some. The data show 250,000 or so clones, about 90% seen once. The V gene's germline CDR1 is SGDLS and CDR2 YYNGEE. This CDR3 is built from 16 residues. Trimming took off 3 bases at V and 10 bases at J, with 22 bases between the two ends. The chain couples TRBV9 to TRBJ1-4; TRBD1 might be the D (6 bases). This clonotype originated in a man in his thirties or forties with COVID-19, enrolled during active disease. The sequencing input was peripheral blood. CDR3 amino acids: CASSGTQGAGFGKLFF. For the CDR3, the DNA is TGTGCCAGCAGCGGAACACAGGGCGCAGGATTCGGAAAACTGTTTTTT.